One sample yielded the 31 T cell receptor beta chains listed below, sequenced in a study of blood T cell repertoires in COVID-19. Sequencing was performed with immunoSEQ multiplex PCR; in TCRdb, only in-frame clones are kept and a portion is missing. This sample has 150,000 to 200,000 clones, with approximately 86% found just once. Sequenced: peripheral blood. These receptor sequences come from a man in his 60s with COVID-19, enrolled during active disease.

The V gene is TRBV4-3, the J gene TRBJ2-2; TRBD2 might be the D (6 bases). Looked up from germline, CDR1 is LGHNA and CDR2 is YSLEER. This CDR3 has 15 residues. Deletions cut 4 bases from V and 4 bases from J, with 13 bases between. The CDR3: CASSPGGSATGELFF. The CDR3 bases are TGCGCCAGCAGCCCTGGAGGGTCGGCCACCGGGGAGCTGTTTTTT.

V gene TRBV23-1 combines with J gene TRBJ2-7; D is uncertain. TRBV23-1 is recorded as an ORF, its role being uncertain. The CDR3 contains 13 residues. V was cut by 0 bases and J by 3 bases, with 6 bases left in between. CDR3 sequence: CASSQSPRYEQYF. In DNA form, the CDR3 reads TGCGCCAGCAGTCAATCTCCCCGCTACGAGCAGTACTTC.

The V call is TRBV7-3, the J call TRBJ1-3, with 11 nucleotides matching TRBD1. Germline V gives CDR1 SGHTA, CDR2 FQGTGA. This CDR3 comprises 16 residues. V gave up 2 bases and J gave up 2 bases; unmatched junction bases: 2. CDR3 DNA sequence: TGTGCCAGCAGCTTAGGACAGGGGGCTACTGGAAACACCATATATTTT. It translates to CASSLGQGATGNTIYF. Supplemented by reference TRBV7-3 and TRBJ1-3, the full variable domain reads GAGVSQTPSNKVTEKGKYVELRCDPISGHTALYWYRQSLGQGPEFLIYFQGTGAADDSGLPNDRFFAVRPEGSVSTLKIQRTERGDSAVYLCASSLGQGATGNTIYFGEGSWLTVV.

The chain carries TRBV6-6 and TRBJ2-3; no reliable D call. Trimming cost V 0 bases and J 0 bases, with 7 bases left between them. CDR3 length: 15 amino acids. CDR1 is MNHNY, CDR2 SVGAGI, per germline (reference sequence). CDR3 amino acids: CASSYSSSSTDTQYF. As DNA, the CDR3 is TGTGCCAGCAGTTACTCGTCGAGCAGCACAGATACGCAGTATTTT.

The CDR3 nucleotides read TGTGCCAGCAGCTTAGGCCCCGCGGGGGGGACCTACGAGCAGTACTTC. It encodes CASSLGPAGGTYEQYF. The chain employs TRBV7-2 and TRBJ2-7, with TRBD2 identical over 9 bases. Per the germline V gene, CDR1 is SGHTA and CDR2 is FQGNSA. The CDR3 contains 16 residues. Trimming cost V 1 base and J 2 bases; bases outside gene matches: 6.

The chain carries TRBV6-4 and TRBJ2-3, with 9 bases fitting TRBD2. This CDR3 spans 16 amino acids. Unmatched junction bases numbered 9, after V lost 6 bases and J lost 2 bases. The V gene's germline CDR1 is MRHNA and CDR2 SNTAGT. The DNA for the CDR3 is TGTGCCAGCAGCCAGACTAGCGGCGCATCCACAGATACGCAGTATTTT. It is translated as CASSQTSGASTDTQYF.

The chain uses TRBV6-5 and TRBJ2-1; 10 positions agree with TRBD2. V shed 6 bases, J shed 4 bases, and the junction held 3 bases outside the gene matches. This CDR3 comprises 14 residues. The germline gives CDR1 MNHEY, CDR2 SVGAGI. The CDR3 bases are TGTGCCAGCAGAGAGCGGGGGGGTTACAATGAGCAGTTCTTC. Translated, it gives CASRERGGYNEQFF.

Of note for this clone: Distinct nucleotide sequences in the sample also encode this CDR3. The rearrangement uses TRBV27 and TRBJ1-1; weak D call: TRBD1 (5 bases). The ends were cut back, 0 bases at V and 2 bases at J, with 7 bases in the middle. Per the germline V gene, CDR1 is MNHEY and CDR2 is SMNVEV (reference sequence). This CDR3 contains 14 residues. CDR3: CASSLSGGNTEAFF. In DNA form, the CDR3 reads TGTGCCAGCAGTTTATCGGGGGGAAACACTGAAGCTTTCTTT.

The rearrangement uses TRBV3-1 (or the pseudogene TRBV3-2) and TRBJ2-2; 8 bases match TRBD1. V trimming: 4 bases; J trimming: 3 bases; junction bases outside the gene matches: 7. Per germline, CDR1 LGHDT and CDR2 YNNKEL (reference sequence). This CDR3 region has 16 residues. The CDR3 loop is CASSLGQGRDTGELFF. The CDR3 DNA reads as TGTGCCAGCAGCCTTGGACAGGGTCGTGACACCGGGGAGCTGTTTTTT.

This chain joins TRBV29-1 and TRBJ2-7; TRBD2 might be the D (6 bases). V was clipped by 2 bases and J by 3 bases, with 8 bases between them. The germline V gene has CDR1 SQVTM and CDR2 ANQGSEA. The CDR3 length is 12 residues. In nucleotides, the CDR3 is TGCAGCGTTGAATACGGGGGCTACGAGCAGTACTTC. It specifies CSVEYGGYEQYF.

The J gene is TRBJ1-1, the V gene TRBV7-3; tentatively, D is TRBD1 (5 bases). The CDR3 runs to 14 residues. Trimming took off 4 bases at V and 0 bases at J, with 9 bases between the two ends. In germline, CDR1 is SGHTA, CDR2 FQGTGA. The CDR3 region is CASSSGLMNTEAFF. CDR3 in DNA: TGTGCCAGCAGCTCGGGACTGATGAACACTGAAGCTTTCTTT.

V usage is TRBV6-6 and J usage is TRBJ1-4; 7 bases are a match to TRBD1. The length of the CDR3 is 14 residues. Germline V gene data show CDR1 as MNHNY and CDR2 as SVGAGI (reference sequence). The trim removed 7 bases at V and 8 bases at J, leaving 10 bases unmatched. In nucleotides, the CDR3 is TGTGCCAGCACCCACGGGCAGGGGGGAGAAAAACTGTTTTTT. Translating gives CASTHGQGGEKLFF.

This chain uses TRBV28 with TRBJ2-2, with D possibly TRBD1 on 6 matching bases. Germline V gives CDR1 MDHEN, CDR2 SYDVKM. The CDR3 has 13 amino acids. Trimming removed 7 bases at V and 4 bases at J, with 10 bases between. The CDR3 DNA sequence: TGTGCCAGCACAGGACAGCCCACCGGGGAGCTGTTTTTT. Its protein is CASTGQPTGELFF. The whole variable domain, remainder taken from reference TRBV28 and TRBJ2-2, is DVKVTQSSRYLVKRTGEKVFLECVQDMDHENMFWYRQDPGLGLRLIYFSYDVKMKEKGDIPEGYSVSREKKERFSLILESASTNQTSMYLCASTGQPTGELFFGEGSRLTVL.

This clone appeared a few times. The V and J genes are TRBV7-2 and TRBJ1-2; 7 bases are a match to TRBD1. The V and J ends lost 4 bases and 5 bases, in that order; junction bases with no gene match: 10. The length of the CDR3 is 15 residues. Per germline, CDR1 SGHTA and CDR2 FQGNSA. The CDR3 DNA is TGTGCCAGCAGCTACCAACAGGGGATGGGATATGGCTACACCTTC. Protein sequence: CASSYQQGMGYGYTF.

The sample holds one count of this clone. Relative to the germline gene, one junction end is altered; a read error may explain this. This rearrangement joins TRBV7-6 to TRBJ1-5; D gene unclear. CDR1 SGHVS and CDR2 FNYEAQ come from the germline V gene. This CDR3 comprises 13 residues. The CDR3 here is CASSLALNQPQHF. CDR3 in DNA: TGTGCCAGCAGCCTAGCCCTTAATCAGCCCCAGCATTTT. Full variable domain (rest looked up from reference TRBV7-6 and TRBJ1-5): GAGVSQSPRYKVTKRGQDVALRCDPISGHVSLYWYRQALGQGPEFLTYFNYEAQQDKSGLPNDRFSAERPEGSISTLTIQRTEQRDSAMYRCASSLALNQPQHFGDGTRLSIL.

The V call is TRBV6-2 or TRBV6-3, the J call TRBJ1-2, with 12 bases that match TRBD1. The V gene's germline CDR1 is MNHEY and CDR2 SVGEGT. The CDR3 totals 15 residues. Unmatched junction bases numbered 4, after V lost 1 base and J lost 7 bases. The CDR3 here is CASSYLPGQGAGYTF. The DNA for the CDR3 is TGTGCCAGCAGTTACTTACCGGGACAGGGGGCTGGCTACACCTTC.

The V and J genes are TRBV11-2 and TRBJ1-1; D not resolved. Trimming pared 2 bases from V and 1 base from J, leaving 8 bases between. The CDR3 loop spans 14 amino acids. CDR1 is SGHAT, CDR2 FQNNGV, per germline. The CDR3 nucleotides read TGTGCCAGCAGCTTACAGGTTAAGAACACTGAAGCTTTCTTT. Its translation: CASSLQVKNTEAFF.

The gene calls are TRBV6-6 and TRBJ2-7; 9 bases are a match to TRBD1. The CDR3 has 14 residues. With 7 bases clipped from V and 1 base from J, the junction kept 5 bases outside the gene matches. Germline CDR1 MNHNY, CDR2 SVGAGI (reference sequence). The CDR3 nucleotides are TGTGCCAGCACTAAACAGGGGGCTTCCTACGAGCAGTACTTC. It encodes CASTKQGASYEQYF.

The chain is built from TRBV4-3 and TRBJ2-7, with 12 positions matching TRBD1. The V segment lost 5 bases and the J segment 6 bases; nucleotides outside the gene matches: 5. The CDR3 is 14 residues long. Germline V gene data show CDR1 as LGHNA and CDR2 as YSLEER. CDR3 residues: CASSTGQGAGEQYF. The CDR3, as DNA: TGCGCCAGCAGCACGGGACAGGGGGCTGGCGAGCAGTACTTC.

This clone occurred once. The CDR3 loop is CASSDYSGTTYEQYF. CDR3 sequence (DNA): TGTGCCAGCAGTGATTATTCAGGGACAACCTACGAGCAGTACTTC. The chain uses TRBV25-1 and TRBJ2-7; perhaps TRBD1 as D (6 bases). From germline, CDR1 is MGHDK and CDR2 SYGVNS. V lost 3 bases, J lost 2 bases, and 14 bases lay in between. The CDR3 loop spans 15 amino acids.

The chain combines TRBV5-1 with TRBJ1-3; possibly TRBD1 for D (6 bases). Germline V gives CDR1 SGHRS, CDR2 YFSETQ. Between the trimmed V and J ends, which lost 7 bases and 0 bases, there was a span of 17 bases. The CDR3 length is 16 residues. CDR3 residues: CASQQGPSLSGNTIYF. The CDR3, as DNA: TGCGCCAGCCAACAGGGCCCCTCTCTCTCTGGAAACACCATATATTTT.

The V and J genes are TRBV19 and TRBJ2-3, with TRBD2 as a possible D gene (5 bases). The CDR3 spans 15 residues. V was clipped by 3 bases and J by 1 base, with 11 bases between them. Per the germline V gene, CDR1 is LNHDA and CDR2 is SQIVND (reference sequence). The CDR3 DNA is TGTGCCAGTAGTATTTCGGGGATCGGCACAGATACGCAGTATTTT. Translation gives CASSISGIGTDTQYF.

The chain is built from TRBV10-3 and TRBJ1-4; unclear D gene. The CDR3 is 13 amino acids. The germline V gene has CDR1 ENHRY and CDR2 SYGVKD. V shed 2 bases and J shed 8 bases, with 9 bases lying between them. The CDR3 DNA follows: TGTGCCATCAGTGAGGTGTTGGCAGAAAAACTGTTTTTT. Translating gives CAISEVLAEKLFF.

The chain is built from TRBV28 and TRBJ1-1; 7 bases line up with TRBD1. The CDR3 covers 17 residues. J gave up 0 bases and V 5 bases, and 12 bases lay outside the gene matches. Germline-derived CDR1 and CDR2 are MDHEN and SYDVKM. CDR3 amino acids: CASSQTGPTFMNTEAFF. As DNA, the CDR3 is TGTGCCAGCAGTCAGACAGGGCCAACCTTCATGAACACTGAAGCTTTCTTT.

The chain carries TRBV6-6 and TRBJ1-3; 7 bases are shared with TRBD1. The CDR3 is made up of 14 amino acids. The V gene's germline CDR1 is MNHNY and CDR2 SVGAGI (reference sequence). Trimming cost V 8 bases and J 0 bases; bases outside gene matches: 4. For the CDR3, the DNA is TGTGCCAGCGACCGGGACAGCTCTGGAAACACCATATATTTT. Protein product: CASDRDSSGNTIYF.

V gene TRBV6-2 or TRBV6-3 combines with J gene TRBJ2-7, with 8 bases identical to TRBD2. This CDR3 comprises 15 residues. The V gene end was trimmed by 4 bases and the J gene end by 3 bases; junction bases not matched to a gene: 8. CDR1 is MNHEY, CDR2 SVGEGT, per germline. In DNA, the CDR3 is TGTGCCAGCAGTTCTCCCGGGAGGGCCGGCTACGAGCAGTACTTC. Protein sequence: CASSSPGRAGYEQYF.

This chain joins TRBV6-2 or TRBV6-3 and TRBJ2-5; the match to TRBD1 covers 9 bases. The junction had 11 bases not matched to a gene; V was cut back by 5 bases and J by 4 bases. The CDR3 spans 16 residues. Germline-derived CDR1 and CDR2 are MNHEY and SVGEGT. CDR3 coding DNA: TGTGCCAGCAGTAGTCCCGGGACAGGGAATGGAGAGACCCAGTACTTC. Residues: CASSSPGTGNGETQYF.

The J gene is TRBJ2-5, the V gene TRBV24-1; TRBD1 might be the D (6 bases). Germline CDR1 is KGHDR and CDR2 is SFDVKD. V lost 3 bases to trimming and J lost 5 bases, with 15 bases between them. This CDR3 is 15 amino acids long. The CDR3 here is CATSDKGQGRETQYF. CDR3 sequence (DNA): TGTGCCACCAGTGATAAGGGTCAGGGGCGGGAGACCCAGTACTTC.

This clone was detected only a few times. The rearrangement uses TRBV12-3 or TRBV12-4 and TRBJ1-5, with TRBD1 matching 9 bases. This CDR3 contains 13 residues. The trim removed 6 bases at V and 5 bases at J, leaving 2 bases unmatched. CDR3 nucleotide sequence: TGTGCCAGCAGCCGGGACAGGGATCAGCCCCAGCATTTT. As protein: CASSRDRDQPQHF.

The CDR3 nucleotides read TGTGCCAGCAGTTCCGGTGCTAACTATGGCTACACCTTC. It codes for CASSSGANYGYTF. V is TRBV28 and J is TRBJ1-2; D gene uncertain. Germline CDR1 and CDR2: MDHEN and SYDVKM. Trimming left V 4 bases short and J 0 bases short, with 6 bases between. The CDR3 loop spans 13 amino acids.

This clone was counted a few times. The rearrangement uses TRBV7-2 and TRBJ2-4, with TRBD2 as a possible D gene (6 bases). CDR3 length: 14 residues. Looked up from germline, CDR1 is SGHTA and CDR2 is FQGNSA. Trimming took off 5 bases at V and 6 bases at J, with 14 bases between the two ends. CDR3 loop: CASSPARGGNIQYF. In DNA, the CDR3 is TGTGCCAGCAGCCCAGCTAGGGGAGGAAACATTCAGTACTTC.